The entry below describes one TCR beta chain. The CDR3 covers 21 residues. Germline CDR1 and CDR2: SGHRS and YFSETQ. V gave up 3 bases and J gave up 0 bases; unmatched junction bases: 19. The data originate from a study of blood T cell repertoires in COVID-19. As for the study in general: Both acute and convalescent COVID-19 samples were obtained from the United States, Italy and Spain.

In the original analysis: Using reference gene primer amplification, nucleated cell counts were estimated. Assay: immunoSEQ multiplex PCR; the TCRdb copy retains only in-frame clones and omits some. V and J calls and clone size are as listed in that table; D and trimming were resolved from the DNA. The sample holds about 410,000 clones; just under 90% are singletons and the top ten take 1.7%. Residents of 24 US areas, aged roughly 18 to 89 years, made up the participants. Assignment of participants to cohorts was predicated upon participant-reported clinical history. The receptor comes from a woman aged 25 to 45 who had recovered from COVID-19. The chain employs TRBV5-1 and TRBJ2-3, with TRBD2 identical over 10 bases. Sequences were obtained from PBMCs or T cells enriched from blood (not recorded which). Here the CDR3 reads CASSSGQPGLAVPTSTDTQYF. The CDR3 DNA follows: TGCGCCAGCAGCTCAGGCCAACCCGGACTAGCGGTACCTACTAGCACAGATACGCAGTATTTT.